This entry lists 29 T cell receptor beta chains sequenced from one sample in a study of post-analysis software for immune sequencing data. These receptors have no identified antigens. General study points: Controls had lower frequencies than patients of 4 or 5 TRBV segments, which included TRBV5-6, TRBV5-1 and TRBV20-1.

Unique molecular identifiers were carried by the TCR beta cDNA libraries. Via MiXCR, TCRdb re-called the PCR reads, giving one row per CDR3 protein. The sample yields roughly 580,000 distinct CDR3 sequences, 44% seen once. Sequenced sample: blood. The receptors were sampled from a girl under 18 with multiple sclerosis.

This clonotype was observed a single time. The V gene is TRBV5-6, the J gene TRBJ2-3; 10 nucleotides match TRBD2. There are 19 residues in the CDR3. V lost 1 base and J lost 4; bases outside the gene matches: 15. In germline, CDR1 is SGHDT, CDR2 YYEEEE. The CDR3 region has the DNA TGTGCCAGCAGCTTGCTTCGCCTAGCGGGGGTACGAAGCGCAGATACGCAGTATTTT. Its translation is CASSLLRLAGVRSADTQYF.

This clonotype was observed a few times. The CDR3 sequence: CASSAARVTDTQYF. The CDR3 nucleotides are TGCGCCAGCAGCGCGGCGAGGGTTACAGATACGCAGTATTTT. The rearrangement links TRBV5-1 to TRBJ2-3; TRBD2 is a possible D gene (5 bases). The CDR3 consists of 14 residues. Germline V gives CDR1 SGHRS, CDR2 YFSETQ. V was pared by 4 bases and J by 3 bases, with 12 bases between.

This chain joins TRBV12-3 or TRBV12-4 and TRBJ2-1, with 10 bases lining up with TRBD2. This CDR3 is 14 amino acids long. Unmatched junction bases numbered 7, after V lost 7 bases and J lost 7 bases. CDR3 DNA sequence: TGTGCCAGCACTCCAGGACTAGCGGTAAATGAGCAGTTCTTC. Translated: CASTPGLAVNEQFF.

The rearrangement joins TRBV5-6 to TRBJ2-5; TRBD1 matches at 9 bases. The CDR3 has 14 amino acids. The V gene's germline CDR1 is SGHDT and CDR2 YYEEEE. With V trimmed by 4 bases and J by 5 bases, 6 bases remained unmatched. CDR3 sequence (DNA): TGTGCCAGCAGCAGCTCGGGACAGGGTGAGACCCAGTACTTC. Translation gives CASSSSGQGETQYF.

The V and J genes are TRBV7-2 and TRBJ2-3; D may be TRBD2 (7 bases). Germline CDR1 SGHTA, CDR2 FQGNSA. The V end lost 4 bases, the J end lost 1 base, and 15 bases lay between the germline ends. The CDR3 extends over 16 amino acids. The CDR3 is CASSSKGGAGTDTQYF. DNA for the CDR3: TGTGCCAGCAGCTCGAAGGGGGGGGCTGGCACAGATACGCAGTATTTT.

This clonotype was seen many times. The V call is TRBV6-5, the J call TRBJ1-4, with D hard to call. CDR3 length: 13 residues. V was pared by 4 bases and J by 8 bases, with 11 bases between. CDR1 is MNHEY, CDR2 SVGAGI, per germline. The CDR3 reads CASSSLDREKLFF. CDR3 DNA sequence: TGTGCCAGCAGTTCACTGGATAGAGAAAAACTGTTTTTT.

This chain connects TRBV28 to TRBJ1-5, with 9 bases matching TRBD1. V was pared by 7 bases and J by 4 bases, with 8 bases of the junction left unmatched. The CDR3 runs 15 residues. Germline V gene data show CDR1 as MDHEN and CDR2 as SYDVKM. The CDR3 DNA sequence: TGTGCCAGCACCTCTGGAGGGACAGGGAATCAGCCCCAGCATTTT. Amino acid sequence: CASTSGGTGNQPQHF.

Turning to this clonotype: Mismatch with germline at one junction end may stem from a read error. The chain is built from TRBV29-1 and TRBJ1-2, with D tentatively TRBD1 (5 bases). The CDR3 covers 12 residues. Germline assignment: CDR1 SQVTM and CDR2 ANQGSEA. The CDR3 DNA reads as TGCAGCGGTGAACAGGAATCATATGGCTACACCTTC. Residues: CSGEQESYGYTF.

The chain combines TRBV5-1 with TRBJ2-5; 9 nucleotides line up with TRBD2. This CDR3 comprises 16 residues. Germline loops: CDR1 SGHRS, CDR2 YFSETQ. Unmatched junction bases numbered 18, after V lost 4 bases and J lost 11 bases. CDR3 protein: CASSVGTSGGTNEQYF. DNA of the CDR3: TGCGCCAGCAGCGTGGGAACCAGCGGGGGGACCAATGAGCAGTACTTC.

This clonotype was seen more than once but under ten times. The chain recombines TRBV27 with TRBJ2-3; the match to TRBD2 covers 14 bases. V dropped 5 bases and J dropped 1; count of bases not matched to a gene: 2. CDR1 is MNHEY, CDR2 SMNVEV, per germline (reference sequence). This CDR3 is built from 16 residues. The CDR3 nucleotides read TGTGCCAGCAGTCCGGGACTAGCGGGGGGCACAGATACGCAGTATTTT. It is translated as CASSPGLAGGTDTQYF.

This chain links TRBV4-1 with TRBJ2-7; either TRBD1 or TRBD2 may fit D (5 bases each). The V end lost 3 bases, the J end lost 2 bases, and 11 bases lay between the germline ends. Germline loops: CDR1 MGHRA, CDR2 YSYEKL. This CDR3 contains 14 residues. The CDR3 coding sequence is TGCGCCAGCAGCCAGGGACGGACAACCTACGAGCAGTACTTC. Protein sequence: CASSQGRTTYEQYF.

This clonotype occurred a few times. The genes are TRBV12-3 or TRBV12-4 and TRBJ2-7; 7 bases line up with TRBD1. V gave up 4 bases and J gave up 2 bases; unmatched junction bases: 8. The CDR3 covers 15 residues. CDR3 in DNA: TGTGCCAGCAGTTCTCCTGGGCAGGGGGCCTACGAGCAGTACTTC. Residues: CASSSPGQGAYEQYF.

V and J are TRBV5-1 and TRBJ2-5, with 7 bases matching TRBD1. The CDR3 has 14 amino acids. Trimming took 3 bases from V and 4 from J; bases not matched to a gene: 6. CDR1 and CDR2 (germline): SGHRS, YFSETQ. The CDR3 nucleotides are TGCGCCAGCAGCTCATATACAGGGGTAGAGACCCAGTACTTC. As protein: CASSSYTGVETQYF. The variable domain in full, with the rest retrieved from reference TRBV5-1 and TRBJ2-5, is KAGVTQTPRYLIKTRGQQVTLSCSPISGHRSVSWYQQTPGQGLQFLFEYFSETQRNKGNFPGRFSGRQFSNSRSEMNVSTLELGDSALYLCASSSYTGVETQYFGPGTRLLVL.

This clonotype was detected many times. The chain employs TRBV29-1 and TRBJ2-1; D may match TRBD1 or TRBD2 (5 bases each). V was pared by 7 bases and J by 4 bases, with 20 bases between. Germline assignment: CDR1 SQVTM and CDR2 ANQGSEA. The CDR3 covers 15 residues. CDR3 sequence reads: CSAIGAIRPYNEQFF. The CDR3 bases are TGCAGCGCCATCGGGGCAATACGCCCGTACAATGAGCAGTTCTTC.

This clonotype was detected only a few times. The chain is built from TRBV4-2 and TRBJ2-7; the D gene is possibly TRBD2 (6 bases). Trimming stripped 0 bases from V and 3 bases from J, with 15 bases between. Germline V gives CDR1 LGHNA, CDR2 YNFKEQ. This CDR3 is 16 amino acids long. CDR3 sequence (DNA): TGTGCCAGCAGCCAAGATATGACAGCGGGCCTCTACGAGCAGTACTTC. Protein: CASSQDMTAGLYEQYF.

The sample holds one count of this clonotype. The rearrangement uses TRBV30 and TRBJ1-2; a weak D match, TRBD1 (5 bases). Germline V gene sequence: CDR1 GTSNPN, CDR2 SVGIG (reference sequence). V was cut by 3 bases and J by 3 bases, with 8 bases left in between. The CDR3 totals 12 residues. The CDR3 bases are TGTGCCTGGAGGCTGGGGGACTATGGCTACACCTTC. Amino acids: CAWRLGDYGYTF.

This clonotype was counted a few times. The chain links TRBV3-1 to TRBJ2-5; 14 bases are a match to TRBD2. Germline CDR1 LGHDT, CDR2 YNNKEL (reference sequence). The CDR3 spans 15 residues. The J segment lost 11 bases and the V segment lost 1 base, leaving 6 bases of the junction unmatched. The CDR3 region is CASSQGTSGGKEQYF. The CDR3 coding sequence is TGTGCCAGCAGCCAAGGGACTAGCGGGGGGAAGGAGCAGTACTTC.

This clonotype occurred a few times. This sequence joins TRBV4-1 and TRBJ2-5, with 8 bases that match TRBD2. CDR3 length: 16 residues. Germline V CDR1 and CDR2: MGHRA, YSYEKL. V gave up 4 bases and J gave up 5 bases; unmatched junction bases: 12. The CDR3 region has the DNA TGCGCCAGCAGCCTCCGGGGGGGGACATTTGGGGAGACCCAGTACTTC. Amino acid sequence: CASSLRGGTFGETQYF.

The genes are TRBV12-3 or TRBV12-4 and TRBJ1-1; D remains unclear. Between the trimmed V and J ends, which lost 8 bases and 8 bases, there was a span of 18 bases. The CDR3 has 13 amino acids. CDR3 region: CASSPRGTSEAFF. The CDR3 DNA sequence: TGTGCCAGCTCACCCCGGGGTACTTCCGAAGCTTTCTTT.

This clonotype appeared a single time. J is TRBJ2-1 and V is TRBV5-1; a possible D gene is TRBD1 (6 bases). Trimming stripped 2 bases from V and 8 bases from J, with 17 bases between. The germline V gene has CDR1 SGHRS and CDR2 YFSETQ. The length of the CDR3 is 15 residues. The chain's CDR3 is CASSFRSASGDEQFF. The DNA for the CDR3 is TGCGCCAGCAGCTTTCGGTCAGCTTCAGGGGATGAGCAGTTCTTC.

The DNA of the CDR3 is TGTGCCAGCAGCTCCGGACTAGCGGGAGAGAAGTTTTCAGATACGCAGTATTTT. It is translated as CASSSGLAGEKFSDTQYF. This chain links TRBV7-9 with TRBJ2-3; 13 positions match TRBD2. Germline V CDR1 and CDR2: SEHNR, FQNEAQ (reference sequence). CDR3 length equals 18 residues. The V gene end was trimmed by 4 bases and the J gene end by 4 bases; junction bases not matched to a gene: 11.

This clonotype came up a few times. The V and J genes are TRBV5-1 and TRBJ2-1, with 10 bases lining up with TRBD2. Per germline, CDR1 SGHRS and CDR2 YFSETQ. V lost 1 base, J lost 7 bases, and 11 bases stayed unmatched. The CDR3 is 17 residues long. The CDR3 DNA reads TGCGCCAGCAGCTTGACGTTTGCTAGCGGGGGATGGAATGAGCAGTTCTTC. Its translation: CASSLTFASGGWNEQFF.

In this sample, this clonotype turned up a few times. The V and J genes are TRBV6-5 and TRBJ2-1; D remains unclear. The V gene's germline CDR1 is MNHEY and CDR2 SVGAGI. With 5 bases removed from V and 8 bases from J, the gap between germline ends came to 22 bases. The CDR3 contains 16 residues. The CDR3 region is CASSRQFGGTTHEQFF. CDR3 bases: TGTGCCAGCAGTCGGCAATTCGGCGGTACAACCCATGAGCAGTTCTTC.

The rearrangement uses TRBV5-1 and TRBJ1-6, with no clear D. Germline CDR1 and CDR2: SGHRS and YFSETQ. There are 14 residues in the CDR3. Trimming stripped 8 bases from V and 7 bases from J, with 16 bases between. CDR3 sequence reads: CARPLRTFNSPLHF. The CDR3, as DNA: TGCGCCAGACCACTGAGGACGTTCAATTCACCCCTCCACTTT.

This clonotype turned up a few times. The chain carries TRBV7-8 and TRBJ2-1; TRBD1 matches 8 bases. The CDR3 has 15 amino acids. The trim removed 3 bases at V and 9 bases at J, leaving 10 bases unmatched. The germline CDR1 and CDR2 sequences are SGHVS and FQNEAQ. The CDR3 DNA is TGTGCCAGCAGCTTCCGACAGGGGAGTCATACTGAGCAGTTCTTC. Amino acid sequence: CASSFRQGSHTEQFF.

This clonotype was observed a handful of times. The V gene is TRBV12-3 or TRBV12-4, the J gene TRBJ2-2; TRBD1 or TRBD2 may be the D gene (5 bases each). Trimming took off 5 bases at V and 2 bases at J, with 12 bases between the two ends. The CDR3 runs 15 residues. The DNA of the CDR3 is TGTGCCAGCAGTCCCCTAGGGACCAACACCGGGGAGCTGTTTTTT. Translation gives CASSPLGTNTGELFF.

This clonotype was detected only a few times. The chain has TRBV15 and TRBJ2-7; 9 bases align to TRBD2. CDR1 LNHNV and CDR2 YYDKDF come from the germline V gene (reference sequence). This CDR3 has 14 residues. With 3 bases clipped from V and 2 bases from J, the junction kept 2 bases outside the gene matches. DNA for the CDR3: TGTGCCACCAGCAGTGCTAGCGGGGCCTACGAGCAGTACTTC. Translating gives CATSSASGAYEQYF.

The genes are TRBV2 and TRBJ2-1, with D tentatively TRBD2 (6 bases). CDR1 is SNHLY and CDR2 is FYNNEI in the germline V gene. This CDR3 contains 12 residues. V was shortened by 8 bases and J by 7 bases, with 12 bases between the two germline ends. CDR3 region: CASPGSRNEQFF. CDR3 DNA: TGTGCCAGCCCCGGGAGTAGAAATGAGCAGTTCTTC.

The genes are TRBV21-1 and TRBJ2-3; TRBD1, as called in the table, went unchecked against the DNA. TRBV21-1 is a pseudogene segment. The CDR3 loop spans 15 amino acids. CDR3 region: CASRWGGAGTDTQYF. CDR3 coding DNA: TGTGCCAGCAGGTGGGGGGGGGCTGGCACAGATACGCAGTATTTT.